Listed below are T cell receptor beta chains from one sample, sequenced in a study of blood T cell repertoires in COVID-19. Clones were read by immunoSEQ multiplex PCR, and TCRdb kept only the in-frame ones, dropping some. Of about 140,000 clones listed, around 82% are singletons. The sequenced sample consisted of PBMCs or T cells enriched from blood (not recorded which). The receptors come from a man aged 35 to 55 with acute COVID-19. Each CDR3 is given with its conserved first and last residue. A D gene is named only where the DNA matches it firmly.

j_gene	v_gene	len	d_gene	CDR3aa
TRBJ1-1	TRBV3-1/TRBV3-2	16	TRBD1	CASSEQGARWKTEAFF
TRBJ1-2	TRBV7-9	12	-	CASSVDSYGYTF
TRBJ1-1	TRBV19	13	-	CASSIVGSTEAFF
TRBJ1-2	TRBV10-3	15	TRBD1	CAISESNRGQWPYTF
TRBJ2-6	TRBV3-1/TRBV3-2	19	TRBD1	CASSQEGGQGRAGANVLTF
TRBJ2-2	TRBV4-3	18	-	CASSQDPSGTQNTGELFF
TRBJ2-1	TRBV10-3	15	-	CAINPTGQGGNEQFF
TRBJ2-2	TRBV4-2	15	TRBD1	CASSQVIQGSGELFF
TRBJ2-4	TRBV28	15	-	CASSKAGGAKNIQYF
TRBJ1-1	TRBV29-1	11	-	CSVVSDNEAFF
TRBJ2-1	TRBV4-1	17	-	CASSPLGAWTRGREQFF
TRBJ2-3	TRBV27	15	TRBD2	CASNLGNGRENTQYF
TRBJ2-1	TRBV3-1/TRBV3-2	15	-	CASSQDQRESGEQFF
TRBJ1-2	TRBV7-2	16	TRBD1	CASSLGPGTGRSGYTF
TRBJ2-3	TRBV5-4	18	TRBD2	CASSFITGLADSTDTQYF
TRBJ1-4	TRBV11-2	15	-	CASSLVSGSTKKLFF
TRBJ2-6	TRBV19	15	-	CASKRSDSGANVLTF
TRBJ1-2	TRBV19	14	-	CASSPTVWSYGYTF
TRBJ1-1	TRBV25-1	11	-	CASSDSSEAFF
TRBJ2-3	TRBV6-5	14	TRBD1	CASPGTGVSDTQYF
TRBJ1-2	TRBV19	14	-	CASSIDRNSYGYTF
TRBJ1-4	TRBV20-1	11	-	CSATGDTKLFF
TRBJ2-3	TRBV15	14	-	CATSRGVSTDTQYF
TRBJ2-2	TRBV9	16	-	CASSGAGLKNTGELFF
TRBJ2-2	TRBV6-5	13	-	CASSRQFTGELFF
TRBJ2-7	TRBV5-6	14	TRBD1	CASSLTGTVYEQYF
TRBJ2-5	TRBV18	15	-	CASSRYPDPGETQYF
TRBJ2-7	TRBV30	13	TRBD2	CAWIPGLAAEQYF
TRBJ2-5	TRBV3-1/TRBV3-2	12	-	CASSQDPGTQYF
TRBJ1-1	TRBV5-8	14	-	CASSPGLLNTEAFF
TRBJ1-2	TRBV2	15	-	CASSDPGVSNYGYTF
TRBJ2-3	TRBV5-1	13	TRBD1	CASRFDRADTQYF
TRBJ2-7	TRBV19	14	TRBD2	CASSITSGTYEQYF
TRBJ2-7	TRBV28	17	TRBD2	CASSFLGLAGGYYEQYF
TRBJ1-4	TRBV6-1	18	-	CASSAKIGPFSTNEKLFF
TRBJ2-2	TRBV9	16	TRBD1	CASSVRDRLNTGELFF
TRBJ2-3	TRBV19	14	-	CASSIAGSTDTQYF
TRBJ1-1	TRBV5-1	13	-	CASSAQGWAEAFF
TRBJ2-3	TRBV7-9	16	TRBD2	CASSPVAGGPADTQYF
TRBJ2-3	TRBV5-6	16	TRBD2	CASSSDSGLAGSTQYF
TRBJ2-5	TRBV28	15	-	CASGRGSGDQETQYF
TRBJ1-2	TRBV30	15	TRBD1	CAWSRFRDRGLGYTF
TRBJ1-2	TRBV7-8	17	TRBD1	CASSRTRQGQENYGYTF
TRBJ1-3	TRBV7-2	16	TRBD1	CASSLAPGGSGNTIYF
TRBJ2-7	TRBV7-2	13	-	CASSLPVSYEQYF
TRBJ1-2	TRBV3-1/TRBV3-2	12	-	CASSPGMRGYTF
TRBJ1-1	TRBV4-1	15	TRBD1	CASSQASGGETEAFF